This TCR beta chain is drawn from a study of T cells in Graves' hyperthyroidism and ophthalmopathy (dated by TCRdb to the late 2010s). In the study overall: Peripheral blood was collected at initial diagnosis, before any treatment. In addition, the study compared T-cell repertoires in thyroid tissue and in blood from roughly six Graves' hyperthyroidism patients. TCR Vbeta CDR3 sequencing of 140 or so peripheral blood samples (over 40 ophthalmopathy, some 75 hyperthyroidism and roughly 17 progressor patients) is reported in the paper. The 100 discovery patients were randomly divided into training and test sets at a 7:3 ratio. An independent validation cohort of around 20 hyperthyroidism patients and 17 patients who later progressed to ophthalmopathy tested prospective prediction of ophthalmopathy. To identify distinguishing TCR V-J signatures, a discovery cohort of about 100 patients was used, comprising 40 to 45 with Graves' ophthalmopathy and around 60 with stable Graves' hyperthyroidism. Following sampling, methimazole starting at 30 mg daily was given to hyperthyroidism patients, and high-dose intravenous methylprednisolone was given to ophthalmopathy patients. What the work shows at the level of the full study, not this receptor alone: No statistical method was used to set the sample size in advance, and investigators knew the group allocation. In validation, the model predicted progression to ophthalmopathy with approximately 71% sensitivity and less than 75% specificity, a median of around six months before onset. Blood samples also contained most of the expanded thyroid clonotypes (frequency above 0.001), which suggests that blood repertoires may reflect thyroid immune responses. A model built on a 13 V-J signature distinguished ophthalmopathy from stable hyperthyroidism, reaching 85% to 90% sensitivity and 81.08% specificity in cross-validation and 80%/75% in testing.

The TCR beta CDR3 regions were amplified from the RNA transcripts. The first round of RT-PCR for the TCR CDR3 was performed with the HTBI primer set and the Qiagen OneStep RT-PCR kit. The libraries were constructed in a second round of multiplex PCR and then size-selected and purified. The libraries were sequenced on an Illumina HiSeq2000 using paired-end 100 bp reads. As for the authors' bioinformatics: SOAPnuke was used to process the raw data, removing reads that contained adapters or uncalled bases, had a mean Phred below 15, or lacked an exact match to the constant primer or identifier. High-quality paired reads were merged with COPE v1.2.5, and unique nucleotide sequences were defined as clonotypes. Clonotypes were aligned to IMGT TRBV, TRBD and TRBJ reference segments using MiTCR v1.1. The analysis included only V-J combinations with a frequency above 0.0001, which together covered 99.2% of the repertoires. A TCS score was defined as the ratio between F50 (clonal expansion) and ExV (chaos), using BLOSUM62-based TCRdist between CDR3 peptides within each V-J. Welch's t-statistics and random forest reduced roughly 530 V-J features to some 14, which were used in a naive Bayes classifier (R e1071). TCRdb reworked the public reads: Q25 trimming with fastp, MiXCR clone assembly, productive beta chains retained. Every entry covers one CDR3 protein and lists the most common genes and DNA from its rows. TCRdb's processing, not the authors' own work, is the source of the V and J calls. This sample comprises 200,000 to 250,000 distinct CDR3 sequences, 16% of them detected only once. Clones ranked in the top ten supply less than 35% of the sample.

Moderately to severely active disease, a Clinical Activity Score of at least 3, a NOSPECS grade of at least 4, and a duration under 3 months were present in ophthalmopathy patients. Patients with uncontrolled infections, other autoimmune diseases, pregnancy or lactation were excluded. Diagnoses were based on clinical symptoms, serum thyroxine and TRAb, thyroid ultrasound and orbital computed tomography. Ficoll-Paque density gradient centrifugation was used to isolate PBMCs from around 9.1 ml of fresh peripheral blood. Total RNA was extracted using Trizol reagent, and RNA quality was assessed on an Agilent 2100 Bioanalyzer. This clonotype was counted only a few times. Its specific antigen is unknown. Base quality data are lacking; no much larger clone is found one base away. V is reduced by 8 bases and J by 2 bases, leaving a spacing of 22 bases between them. Taken from the germline V gene (reference sequence), the CDR1 and CDR2 loops are LNHDA and SQIVND. The CDR3 spans 17 residues, from the cysteine through the phenylalanine. The sequence is cut down to CDR3 DNA, 51 bases in frame from base 1.

The receptor's source is a woman under 30 with Graves' ophthalmopathy. Recombination joined TRBV19 with TRBJ1-5; TRBD1 is perhaps the D gene, given 5 matching bases. The sequencing input was blood. The DNA sequence follows: TGTGCCAGTCGGATTTCGTCGGGCAGGGCTGGCAATCAGCCCCAGCATTTT. Its amino acids are CASRISSGRAGNQPQHF.